A selection of T cell receptor beta chains follows, all from one sample in a study of beta chain features in type 1 diabetes. The protocol was immunoSEQ multiplex PCR, while the TCRdb copy is restricted to in-frame clones and leaves out a portion. The table shows 900,000 or so clones, with 17% occurring only once. Sequencing used naive CD4+ T cells from blood. These receptors all stem from a woman younger than 30 in good health. The CDR3 runs from the conserved cysteine through the conserved F or W. Fields, in order: D gene, V gene, clone size, J gene, CDR3 DNA, CDR3 protein. The D gene is left open where the match is weak. Not every row has a clone size; where given, it reads once, few, many or a size class.

d_call: -; v_call: TRBV7-2; clone_size: few; j_call: TRBJ2-7; cdr3_nt: TGTGCCAGCAGCTTCCGGGGGACCGCCGGGACCTACTACGAGCAGTACTTC; cdr3_aa: CASSFRGTAGTYYEQYF
d_call: TRBD2; v_call: TRBV28; clone_size: few; j_call: TRBJ2-2; cdr3_nt: TGTGCCAGCAGTTTATTTCCCAGCGGGAGGGCCGGGGTCACCGGGGAGCTGTTTTTT; cdr3_aa: CASSLFPSGRAGVTGELFF
d_call: -; v_call: TRBV7-2; clone_size: -; j_call: TRBJ2-1; cdr3_nt: TGTGCCAGCAGCTTAGCACCTTACAATGAGCAGTTCTTC; cdr3_aa: CASSLAPYNEQFF
d_call: -; v_call: TRBV7-2; clone_size: -; j_call: TRBJ2-6; cdr3_nt: TGTGCCAGCAGCGTAACGGGGGTTGGGGCCAACGTCCTGACTTTC; cdr3_aa: CASSVTGVGANVLTF
d_call: -; v_call: TRBV7-3; clone_size: -; j_call: TRBJ2-1; cdr3_nt: TGTGCCAGCAGCTTAAGCTCGCTCTCGAATGAGCAGTTCTTC; cdr3_aa: CASSLSSLSNEQFF
d_call: -; v_call: TRBV6-5; clone_size: -; j_call: TRBJ1-1; cdr3_nt: TGTGCCAGCAGTATGGCAAACACTGAAGCTTTCTTT; cdr3_aa: CASSMANTEAFF
d_call: -; v_call: TRBV9; clone_size: few; j_call: TRBJ1-2; cdr3_nt: TGTGCCAGCAGCGTAGGGGGGAGAGGTGGCTACACCTTC; cdr3_aa: CASSVGGRGGYTF
d_call: -; v_call: TRBV10-2; clone_size: few; j_call: TRBJ2-6; cdr3_nt: TGCGCCAGCAGTGTGTCCTCTGGGGCCAACGTCCTGACTTTC; cdr3_aa: CASSVSSGANVLTF
d_call: TRBD1; v_call: TRBV5-1; clone_size: -; j_call: TRBJ1-1; cdr3_nt: TGCGCCAGCAGCTCGGGGACAGGGGGCAGAACTGAAGCTTTCTTT; cdr3_aa: CASSSGTGGRTEAFF
d_call: -; v_call: TRBV5-4; clone_size: -; j_call: TRBJ2-3; cdr3_nt: TGTGCCAGCAGCTTGGAGCACCGCCGGCGCACAGATACGCAGTATTTT; cdr3_aa: CASSLEHRRRTDTQYF
d_call: -; v_call: TRBV7-3; clone_size: -; j_call: TRBJ2-5; cdr3_nt: TGTGCCAGCAGCCTGACACCAGACCAAGAGACCCAGTACTTC; cdr3_aa: CASSLTPDQETQYF
d_call: -; v_call: TRBV28; clone_size: few; j_call: TRBJ1-1; cdr3_nt: TGTGCCAGCAGTTTGTCCAGGGATGAAGCTTTCTTT; cdr3_aa: CASSLSRDEAFF
d_call: TRBD2; v_call: TRBV7-8; clone_size: few; j_call: TRBJ2-1; cdr3_nt: TGTGCCAGCAGCCCAAGCCGACTAGCGGGACGGTACAATGAGCAGTTCTTC; cdr3_aa: CASSPSRLAGRYNEQFF
d_call: TRBD2; v_call: TRBV14; clone_size: -; j_call: TRBJ2-5; cdr3_nt: TGTGCCAGCAGCCCGGGACTAGCGGGAGGATTTGAGACCCAGTACTTC; cdr3_aa: CASSPGLAGGFETQYF
d_call: TRBD2; v_call: TRBV7-9; clone_size: -; j_call: TRBJ2-1; cdr3_nt: TGTGCCAGCAGCTCCCACCGACTAGCGGGAGGGCCTGGATACAATGAGCAGTTCTTC; cdr3_aa: CASSSHRLAGGPGYNEQFF
d_call: TRBD2; v_call: TRBV29-1; clone_size: -; j_call: TRBJ2-1; cdr3_nt: TGCAGCGTTTGGGTTGCGGGAGTTAGCTATGAGCAGTTCTTC; cdr3_aa: CSVWVAGVSYEQFF
d_call: -; v_call: TRBV28; clone_size: once; j_call: TRBJ1-2; cdr3_nt: TGTGCCAGCAGTTTGGTCAACTATGGCTACACCTTC; cdr3_aa: CASSLVNYGYTF
d_call: -; v_call: TRBV14; clone_size: few; j_call: TRBJ2-5; cdr3_nt: TGTGCCAGCAGAAGGTCGTTACAAGAGACCCAGTACTTC; cdr3_aa: CASRRSLQETQYF
d_call: -; v_call: TRBV5-1; clone_size: -; j_call: TRBJ1-3; cdr3_nt: TGCGCCAGCAGCTTGGTCCCGGACACCTACTCTGGAAACACCATATATTTT; cdr3_aa: CASSLVPDTYSGNTIYF
d_call: TRBD1; v_call: TRBV20-1; clone_size: -; j_call: TRBJ2-7; cdr3_nt: TGCAGTGCACGACAGGGGTACGAGCAGTACTTC; cdr3_aa: CSARQGYEQYF
d_call: -; v_call: TRBV5-6; clone_size: few; j_call: TRBJ2-5; cdr3_nt: TGTGCCAGCAGCTTCGGAGTTCAAGAGACCCAGTACTTC; cdr3_aa: CASSFGVQETQYF
d_call: -; v_call: TRBV28; clone_size: -; j_call: TRBJ2-6; cdr3_nt: TGTGCCAGCAGTTTGTGGGTGTCTGGGGCCAACGTCCTGACTTTC; cdr3_aa: CASSLWVSGANVLTF
d_call: -; v_call: TRBV10-3; clone_size: -; j_call: TRBJ2-5; cdr3_nt: TGTGCCATAGAACAGGAGGGGACCCAGTACTTC; cdr3_aa: CAIEQEGTQYF
d_call: TRBD2; v_call: TRBV4-2; clone_size: -; j_call: TRBJ2-3; cdr3_nt: TGTGCCAGCACGTGGGGGAGGGCGGGGGCAGATACGCAGTATTTT; cdr3_aa: CASTWGRAGADTQYF
d_call: TRBD2; v_call: TRBV7-2; clone_size: -; j_call: TRBJ2-1; cdr3_nt: TGTGCCAGCAGCTTAATTGGGACTAGCGGGAGTGGGTCCTACAATGAGCAGTTCTTC; cdr3_aa: CASSLIGTSGSGSYNEQFF
d_call: -; v_call: TRBV7-2; clone_size: -; j_call: TRBJ2-7; cdr3_nt: TGTGCCAGCAGCTTAGCCAGGGGCGAGCAGTACTTC; cdr3_aa: CASSLARGEQYF
d_call: TRBD2; v_call: TRBV4-3; clone_size: -; j_call: TRBJ2-1; cdr3_nt: TGCGCCAGCAGCCCTCAAGCGGGAGGGAGGAAGTTCGATGAGCAGTTCTTC; cdr3_aa: CASSPQAGGRKFDEQFF